This paragraph reports one TCR beta chain. Its cognate antigen is unknown. This sample was taken from a study of T cell responses to AZD1222 COVID-19 vaccine. Study background: Pooling was applied to second doses at about 4 or about 12 weeks. Broader study findings: Spike was spanned by vaccine-associated CD4 TCRs, which were dominant at 160-218 and 743-854. Nearly half of the spike-specific TCRs reportedly recognize variant regions that carry no mutations. Just a handful of AZD1222 recipients were seropositive at baseline.

This table comes from immunoSEQ multiplex PCR, and its TCRdb copy is limited to in-frame clones, with some not included. The sample has 150,000 to 200,000 clones, about 94% seen once. The sequence derives from an adult in good health. Sequences were derived from peripheral blood, sampled on day 0 of AZD1222 vaccination.

This CDR3 reads CASSLAPTSRNTGELFF. CDR3 nucleotide sequence: TGTGCCAGCAGCTTAGCTCCGACTAGCCGGAACACCGGGGAGCTGTTTTTT. The chain combines TRBV7-8 with TRBJ2-2; 7 nucleotides match TRBD2. Germline CDR1 SGHVS, CDR2 FQNEAQ. This CDR3 has 17 residues. V was pared by 0 bases and J by 1 base, with 5 bases of the junction left unmatched.